Sequencing of this T cell receptor (beta chain) was carried out in a study of neurological immune-mediated disorders. TCRdb fed the 5' RACE reads into MiXCR, producing one record per CDR3 protein. This sample has 70,000 to 95,000 distinct CDR3 sequences; over 10% occur once, and the top ten carry roughly 5%. Stated time point: longitudinal time-point 2. Points from the study as a whole: The absence of shared CDR3 amino acid sequences among expanded clones across subjects suggests private repertoires in all groups.

V shed 0 bases and J shed 2 bases, with 12 bases lying between them. In germline, CDR1 is SGHRS, CDR2 YFSETQ. The length of the CDR3 is 15 residues. With regard to this clonotype: Antigen specificity is unknown. A much larger clonotype is one base distant, so this may be a read error.

Sequenced material: PBMCs. This chain links TRBV5-1 with TRBJ2-7; no clear D gene. This TCR was recovered from a female donor with HTLV-1-associated myelopathy (HAM/TSP). The CDR3 coding sequence is TGCGCCAGCAGCTTGGCCACTTGCGGTACCTACGAGCAGTACTTC. It yields the protein CASSLATCGTYEQYF.